This T cell receptor (beta chain) was found in a study of blood T cells in healthy people across ages. Alongside a J-beta primer mix, a sample-barcoded 5' primer served in a second PCR lasting roughly 7 to 12 cycles. Each CDR3 protein gets one entry after TCRdb re-called the 5' RACE reads with MiXCR. Seen here are some 1.6 million distinct CDR3 sequences, about 35% observed once, and the top ten hold approximately 11%. The CDR3 totals 16 residues. V was clipped by 5 bases and J by 5 bases, with 18 bases between them. The TCR comes from a woman in her twenties or thirties in good health. The chain recombines TRBV12-3 or TRBV12-4 with TRBJ2-2; the D gene is possibly TRBD2 (7 bases). The sample comprised blood. CDR3 coding DNA: TGTGCCAGCAGTCCTCAAGGGGGGGGATTTACCGGGGAGCTGTTTTTT. Translated: CASSPQGGGFTGELFF.